The 21 T cell receptor beta chains below all came from one sample that was sequenced in a study of CD8+ T cells in alopecia areata. Extracted from the samples, RNA was reverse transcribed into cDNA to serve as the sequencing template. Measured with immunoSEQ multiplex PCR; TCRdb has only the in-frame clones, and not every one. Here the sample spans roughly 250,000 clones, roughly two thirds being singletons. The specimen comprised CD4+ T cells sorted from blood, sampled at week 0. These receptors were obtained from a human donor with alopecia areata.

This chain joins TRBV14 and TRBJ1-2; 7 bases map to TRBD1. Germline V gives CDR1 SGHDN, CDR2 FVKESK. The CDR3 extends over 12 amino acids. V dropped 0 bases and J dropped 11; count of bases not matched to a gene: 3. The CDR3 bases are TGTGCCAGCAGCCAAGAGACAGGGAGGTACACCTTC. As protein: CASSQETGRYTF.

This sequence joins TRBV6-5 and TRBJ2-3; D uncertain. Germline V gene data show CDR1 as MNHEY and CDR2 as SVGAGI. There are 16 residues in the CDR3. Trimming removed 0 bases from V and 0 bases from J, with 10 bases in between. The CDR3 is CASSYSTAVSTDTQYF. As DNA, the CDR3 is TGTGCCAGCAGTTACTCGACGGCGGTGAGCACAGATACGCAGTATTTT.

V usage is TRBV6-6 and J usage is TRBJ2-5, with 7 nucleotides matching TRBD1. V lost 6 bases, J lost 0 bases, and 7 bases stayed unmatched. Germline V lookup: CDR1 MNHNY, CDR2 SVGAGI (reference sequence). This CDR3 region has 15 residues. The CDR3 DNA sequence: TGTGCCAGCAGCCCGGGACAGCTATACCAAGAGACCCAGTACTTC. Protein sequence: CASSPGQLYQETQYF.

This clone was seen ten or more times. The rearrangement links TRBV6-1 to TRBJ2-5; unclear D gene. CDR3 length equals 12 residues. The ends were cut back, 7 bases at V and 5 bases at J, with 11 bases in the middle. Germline lookup yields CDR1 MNHNS and CDR2 SASEGT. In nucleotides, the CDR3 is TGTGCCAGCACGGAGTCAAGGGAGACCCAGTACTTC. Its translation is CASTESRETQYF.

V and J are TRBV11-1 and TRBJ1-2, with TRBD1 identical over 8 bases. Germline CDR1 and CDR2: SGHAT and FQDESV (reference sequence). The CDR3 is made up of 12 amino acids. Trimming at V came to 7 bases and at J to 4 bases, leaving 2 bases not matched to a gene. CDR3 sequence (DNA): TGTGCCAGCACCGGACAGGGCTATGGCTACACCTTC. This gives the protein CASTGQGYGYTF.

J is TRBJ2-5 and V is TRBV15; D gene ambiguous. From germline, CDR1 is LNHNV and CDR2 YYDKDF (reference sequence). The CDR3 is made up of 13 amino acids. V was pared by 1 base and J by 5 bases, with 8 bases between. The CDR3 is CATSRAHSETQYF. The CDR3 DNA is TGTGCCACCAGCAGAGCCCATTCGGAGACCCAGTACTTC.

This rearrangement joins TRBV6-4 to TRBJ2-1; a possible D gene is TRBD2 (6 bases). The germline V gene has CDR1 MRHNA and CDR2 SNTAGT. This CDR3 is 14 amino acids long. Trimming left V 4 bases short and J 1 base short, with 8 bases between. The CDR3 loop reads CASSAEGSYNEQFF. The DNA of the CDR3 is TGTGCCAGCAGTGCGGAGGGATCCTACAATGAGCAGTTCTTC.

This clone has just one count. The J gene is TRBJ2-2, the V gene TRBV30; unclear D gene. There are 12 residues in the CDR3. V was trimmed by 3 bases and J by 7 bases, leaving 9 bases between them. Per the germline V gene, CDR1 is GTSNPN and CDR2 is SVGIG (reference sequence). The CDR3 region is CAWSATIGELFF. CDR3 DNA sequence: TGTGCCTGGAGCGCGACAATCGGGGAGCTGTTTTTT.

The genes are TRBV29-1 and TRBJ2-1; 9 bases agree with TRBD2. Trimming removed 4 bases from V and 5 bases from J; junction bases left unmatched: 6. The CDR3 extends over 14 amino acids. Germline-derived CDR1 and CDR2 are SQVTM and ANQGSEA. CDR3 residues: CSVARGGGDNEQFF. The CDR3 DNA is TGCAGCGTTGCAAGGGGCGGGGGGGACAATGAGCAGTTCTTC.

The rearrangement links TRBV30 to TRBJ2-6; the D gene is possibly TRBD1 (5 bases). Trimming took off 0 bases at V and 0 bases at J, with 15 bases between the two ends. The germline V gene has CDR1 GTSNPN and CDR2 SVGIG (reference sequence). The CDR3 sequence is 18 residues long. Written as DNA, the CDR3 is TGTGCCTGGAGTGTACAGCAGGGTTTTACCTCTGGGGCCAACGTCCTGACTTTC. As protein: CAWSVQQGFTSGANVLTF.

The CDR3 DNA follows: TGTGCCATCAGTGAGTCTCCCCACCCCTACGAGCAGTACTTC. It encodes CAISESPHPYEQYF. V gene TRBV10-3 combines with J gene TRBJ2-7; unclear D gene. The germline CDR1 and CDR2 sequences are ENHRY and SYGVKD. CDR3 length: 14 residues. The V end was cut by 0 bases, the J end by 2 bases, with 8 bases between.

This clone has a single count. The rearrangement uses TRBV4-2 and TRBJ1-1; no definite D call. The CDR3 covers 14 residues. V lost 3 bases and J lost 0, with 8 bases in between. Germline lookup yields CDR1 LGHNA and CDR2 YNFKEQ. The CDR3 DNA reads TGTGCCAGCAGCCATCCCGGGCTGAACACTGAAGCTTTCTTT. Translating gives CASSHPGLNTEAFF.

The chain links TRBV5-1 to TRBJ2-2; D might be TRBD1 (5 bases). CDR1 SGHRS and CDR2 YFSETQ come from the germline V gene. Trimming took 4 bases from V and 6 from J, leaving 19 bases between them. The CDR3 loop spans 16 amino acids. Here the CDR3 reads CASSKDGPRVAGELFF. CDR3 DNA: TGCGCCAGCAGCAAGGACGGGCCCAGGGTCGCCGGGGAGCTGTTTTTT.

This chain connects TRBV30 to TRBJ2-7; D remains unclear. Trimming stripped 0 bases from V and 3 bases from J, with 9 bases between. The CDR3 covers 13 residues. Germline lookup yields CDR1 GTSNPN and CDR2 SVGIG (reference sequence). CDR3 protein: CAWSVRSLYEQYF. CDR3 coding DNA: TGTGCCTGGAGTGTACGCAGCCTCTACGAGCAGTACTTC.

This clone has just one count. V gene TRBV9 combines with J gene TRBJ2-1, with D perhaps matching TRBD1 (5 bases). Deletions cut 3 bases from V and 7 bases from J, with 8 bases between. This CDR3 is 12 amino acids long. Germline-derived CDR1 and CDR2 are SGDLS and YYNGEE. DNA for the CDR3: TGTGCCAGCAGCGCCACAGGAAATGAGCAGTTCTTC. Its protein product is CASSATGNEQFF.

This clone came up once. The rearrangement joins TRBV15 to TRBJ2-1; 9 bases align to TRBD1. The germline V gene encodes CDR1 LNHNV and CDR2 YYDKDF (reference sequence). Trimming removed 3 bases from V and 5 bases from J; junction bases left unmatched: 2. CDR3 length: 14 amino acids. The CDR3 sequence: CATSSWTGDNEQFF. Written as DNA, the CDR3 is TGTGCCACCAGCAGTTGGACAGGGGACAATGAGCAGTTCTTC. Looking up the rest from reference TRBV15 and TRBJ2-1 gives the full variable domain: DAMVIQNPRYQVTQFGKPVTLSCSQTLNHNVMYWYQQKSSQAPKLLFHYYDKDFNNEADTPDNFQSRRPNTSFCFLDIRSPGLGDTAMYLCATSSWTGDNEQFFGPGTRLTVL.

The CDR3 DNA sequence: TGTGCCAGCAGTGAAGAACGGGAGTTGGGGCAGTACTTC. Residues: CASSEERELGQYF. The rearrangement links TRBV2 to TRBJ2-7; D perhaps matches TRBD2 (6 bases). Trimming stripped 1 base from V and 9 bases from J, with 13 bases between. The CDR3 consists of 13 residues. The germline V gene encodes CDR1 SNHLY and CDR2 FYNNEI.

The gene calls are TRBV9 and TRBJ2-3; 8 bases map to TRBD1. This CDR3 is built from 16 residues. Germline V gene data show CDR1 as SGDLS and CDR2 as YYNGEE. V lost 4 bases to trimming and J lost 2 bases; unmatched junction nucleotides: 9. CDR3 sequence reads: CASSPRTGPPTDTQYF. The CDR3 coding sequence is TGTGCCAGCAGCCCTCGGACAGGGCCGCCCACAGATACGCAGTATTTT.

The genes are TRBV6-5 and TRBJ2-5, with 12 bases that match TRBD2. CDR1 and CDR2 from the germline V gene are MNHEY and SVGAGI. The length of the CDR3 is 13 residues. The ends lost 8 bases at V and 5 bases at J; junction bases unmatched: 3. This chain's CDR3 is CASRLAGAETQYF. In DNA form, the CDR3 reads TGTGCCAGCCGACTAGCGGGGGCGGAGACCCAGTACTTC.

In its sample, this clone was seen a few times. Other DNA sequences in the same sample also yield this CDR3. The V gene is TRBV29-1, the J gene TRBJ2-5, with a weak D call TRBD1 (6 bases). The CDR3 runs 13 residues. Germline lookup yields CDR1 SQVTM and CDR2 ANQGSEA. Between the trimmed V and J ends, which lost 6 bases and 3 bases, there was a span of 14 bases. CDR3 nucleotides: TGCAGCGTGGAGACAGGTGGGGAAGAGACCCAGTACTTC. It encodes CSVETGGEETQYF.

The chain uses TRBV7-2 and TRBJ2-7; tentatively, D is TRBD1 (6 bases). The germline V and J ends were trimmed by 5 bases and 5 bases, with 13 bases remaining between them. Germline CDR1 is SGHTA and CDR2 is FQGNSA. This CDR3 comprises 13 residues. The CDR3 nucleotides read TGTGCCAGCAGCATCCTCAGGGGCAACGAGCAGTACTTC. It yields the protein CASSILRGNEQYF.